The T cell receptor (beta chain) under discussion was sequenced for a study of beta chain features in type 1 diabetes. Turning to the study itself: Summed over all samples, the examined sorted cells came to some 99 million.

Expressed TCRB transcripts were sequenced after all isolated RNA was converted to cDNA. Regulatory, naive and central memory T cell samples averaged around 3.6 million reads. The data were produced by immunoSEQ multiplex PCR, yet TCRdb's version contains in-frame clones alone and is incomplete. The repertoire has 200,000 to 250,000 clones, about 26% of them found once; the top ten carry approximately 4%. Study-wide results and caveats: Insertion counts at VDJ junctions were lower in type 1 diabetes patients, who also showed more deletions there.

The sample holds a few counts of this clone. Antigen specificity is unknown. The ends were cut back, 1 base at V and 2 bases at J, with 15 bases in the middle. From germline, CDR1 is SGHTA and CDR2 FQGNSA. CDR3 length: 16 residues. The source of this sequence is a man in his thirties or forties in good health. The V and J genes are TRBV7-2 and TRBJ2-7; no reliable D call. The sample consisted of central memory CD4+ T cells from blood. The CDR3 DNA sequence: TGTGCCAGCAGCTTAGGATCGGAAGGACCGACCTACGAGCAGTACTTC. It translates to CASSLGSEGPTYEQYF.